This section outlines one TCR beta chain sequence together with its context. Antigen unknown. This entry is derived from a study of identical twins. Germline lookup yields CDR1 WSHSY and CDR2 SAAADI. CDR3 length: 13 residues. Trimming shortened V by 8 bases and J by 1 base, and 11 bases separated the two germline ends. In every case, the donor was a healthy Caucasian. Overall study results and limits: Abundant beta clonotypes from cord blood had fewer insertions, unlike memory repertoires, which showed none.

TCRdb re-called the 5' RACE reads through MiXCR, storing one row per CDR3 protein. The sample consists of fewer than 550,000 distinct CDR3 sequences, roughly 15% of them appearing once. These data are also associated with another study on yellow fever vaccine responses in identical twins.

The sequence came from a woman under 30 in good health. The sequenced sample consisted of CD4+ T cells sorted from blood. J is TRBJ1-1 and V is TRBV10-2, with D unresolved. The CDR3 loop reads CASGKHGNTEAFF. The CDR3 nucleotides read TGCGCCAGCGGAAAACATGGGAACACTGAAGCTTTCTTT.